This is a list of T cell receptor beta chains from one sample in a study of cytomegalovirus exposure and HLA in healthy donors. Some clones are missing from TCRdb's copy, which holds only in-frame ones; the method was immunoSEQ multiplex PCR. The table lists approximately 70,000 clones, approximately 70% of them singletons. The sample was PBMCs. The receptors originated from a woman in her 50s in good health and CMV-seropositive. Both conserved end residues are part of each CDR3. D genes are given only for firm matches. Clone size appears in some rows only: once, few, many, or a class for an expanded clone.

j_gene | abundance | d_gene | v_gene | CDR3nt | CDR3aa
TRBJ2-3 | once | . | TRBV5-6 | TGTGCCAGCAGCCCCCCCATCACTGCCCCTAATACGCAGTATTTT | CASSPPITAPNTQYF
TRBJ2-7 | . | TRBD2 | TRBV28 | TGTGCCAGCAGTTTATCCGGCGGGAGATACGAGCAGTACTTC | CASSLSGGRYEQYF
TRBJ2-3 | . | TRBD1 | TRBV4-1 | TGCGCCAGCAGCCAAGACATAGGACAGGGGGGGAGCACAGATACGCAGTATTTT | CASSQDIGQGGSTDTQYF
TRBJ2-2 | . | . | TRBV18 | TGTGCCAGCTCGTATAACAGGGCCGCGAACACCGGGGAGCTGTTTTTT | CASSYNRAANTGELFF
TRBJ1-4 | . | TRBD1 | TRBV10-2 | TGCGCCAGCAGTGGACAGGGTGAAAAACTGTTTTTT | CASSGQGEKLFF
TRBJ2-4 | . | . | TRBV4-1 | TGCGCCAGCAGCCAAGATGGGAAGGGGCTGGGAAACATTCAGTACTTC | CASSQDGKGLGNIQYF
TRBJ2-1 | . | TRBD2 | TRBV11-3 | TGTGCCAGCAGCTTAGCCCCTGGACTAGCCGGGGAAAATGAGCAGTTCTTC | CASSLAPGLAGENEQFF
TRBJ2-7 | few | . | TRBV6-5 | TGTGCCAGCAGTACAGGAGCCTACGAGCAGTACTTC | CASSTGAYEQYF
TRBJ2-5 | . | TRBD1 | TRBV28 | TGTGCCAGCAGCCAGGGGGCCCGGGAGACCCAGTACTTC | CASSQGARETQYF
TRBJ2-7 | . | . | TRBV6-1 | TGTGCCAGCAGTGCCTACTTTCCGAGTTACGAGCAGTACTTC | CASSAYFPSYEQYF
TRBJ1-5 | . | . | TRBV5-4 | TGTGCCAGCAGCTTGGGGCCCGATCAGCCCCAGCATTTT | CASSLGPDQPQHF
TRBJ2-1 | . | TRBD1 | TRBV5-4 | TGTGCCAGCAGCTCAGGGGGCCTCTCCTACAATGAGCAGTTCTTC | CASSSGGLSYNEQFF
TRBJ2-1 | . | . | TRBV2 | TGTGCCAGCATCCTAGAAGGCAGGGGAGGGAATGAGCAGTTCTTC | CASILEGRGGNEQFF
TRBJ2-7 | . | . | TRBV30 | TGTGCCTGGAGTCGCGGTAGTCTGACCTACGAGCAGTACTTC | CAWSRGSLTYEQYF
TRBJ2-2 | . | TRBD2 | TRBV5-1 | TGCGCCAGCAGCGGGCTAGCGGGGAGTTCGACCGGGGAGCTGTTTTTT | CASSGLAGSSTGELFF
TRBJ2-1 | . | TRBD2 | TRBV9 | TGTGCCAGCACCCCCAGACTAGCGGGCCCCAATGAGCAGTTCTTC | CASTPRLAGPNEQFF
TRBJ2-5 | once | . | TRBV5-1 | TGCGCCAGCAGTGGAGGGGGCGGGGAGACCCAGTACTTC | CASSGGGGETQYF
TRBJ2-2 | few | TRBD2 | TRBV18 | TGTGCCAGCTCACCACCGGCGGGGGGCGGCACCGGGGAGCTGTTTTTT | CASSPPAGGGTGELFF
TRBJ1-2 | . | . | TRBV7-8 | TGTGCCAGCAGCTTAGCATTCCGGGATCCGGCTGGCTACACCTTC | CASSLAFRDPAGYTF
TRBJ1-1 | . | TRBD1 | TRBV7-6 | TGTGCCAGCAGATCCGGACAGGGGACCACTGAAGCTTTCTTT | CASRSGQGTTEAFF
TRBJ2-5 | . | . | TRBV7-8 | TGTGCCAGCAGCTCGGACAGGGGCGGGAGGGAGACCCAGTACTTC | CASSSDRGGRETQYF
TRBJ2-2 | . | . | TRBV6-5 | TGTGCCAGCAGAGACACTTACACCGGGGAGCTGTTTTTT | CASRDTYTGELFF
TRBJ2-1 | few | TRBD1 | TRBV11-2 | TGTGCCAGCAGCCTGATGTTCGGGACAGGGTCCTACAATGAGCAGTTCTTC | CASSLMFGTGSYNEQFF